The clone carrying this T cell receptor (beta chain) occurred a few times. Its specificity is unknown. These data originate in a study of cytomegalovirus exposure and HLA in healthy donors. Findings of the study overall: Another analysis was done later, and it associated 15,000 or so TCR beta sequences with HLA alleles at 0.05 false discovery rate. CMV serostatus was the only recorded immune exposure for donors. Across HLA loci, a later analysis found differing TCR association rates, with DRB1 most and HLA-C fewest.

The PCR was carried out with 60 Vbeta primers and 13 Jbeta primers. Measured with immunoSEQ multiplex PCR; TCRdb has only the in-frame clones, and not every one. The sample lists hundreds of thousands of clones, about three quarters seen once, with approximately 1.8% in the top ten. Sequenced material: PBMCs. The origin of this receptor is a male donor in good health and CMV-seronegative.

This chain's CDR3 is CASSFDKNTEAFF. The CDR3 coding sequence is TGTGCCAGCAGCTTCGACAAGAACACTGAAGCTTTCTTT. V gene TRBV11-2 combines with J gene TRBJ1-1; the D is unclear. The CDR3 is 13 residues long. The ends were cut back, 3 bases at V and 1 base at J, with 6 bases in the middle. Per germline, CDR1 SGHAT and CDR2 FQNNGV.